This T cell receptor beta chain emerged from a study of CD8 T cells in Susac syndrome. Study-wide results and caveats: Expansion of clones was not seen in the CD4+ T cell repertoires of Susac syndrome.

Random hexamers were used to reverse transcribe about 0.45 to 1 ug of RNA. Amplification of TCR beta CDR3 used immunoSEQ multiplex PCR across 54 Vbeta and 13 Jbeta. TCRdb redid the calling of the immunoSEQ multiplex PCR reads with MiXCR, one entry per CDR3 protein. This table holds about 180,000 distinct CDR3 sequences, around 96% found once. The CDR3 spans 14 residues. Germline CDR1 reads SGHTA; CDR2 reads FQGNSA. Trimming left V 0 bases short and J 0 bases short, with 2 bases between. About this clonotype: The antigen remains undetermined.

TCR beta sequencing covered blood CD8+ and CD4+ T cells. Patients having Susac syndrome satisfied recently defined diagnostic criteria for definite or probable disease. The TCR sequence derives from a human donor with Susac syndrome. The gene calls are TRBV7-2 and TRBJ2-2; D uncertain. Sequences were obtained from CD4+ T cells from PBMCs. CDR3 residues: CASSLAPNTGELFF. The CDR3 nucleotides are TGTGCCAGCAGCTTAGCGCCGAACACCGGGGAGCTGTTTTTT.